Sequencing of this T cell receptor (beta chain) was carried out in a study of OX40 agonist ivuxolimab in advanced cancers. For the study in its entirety: Ivuxolimab was a fully human IgG2 agonistic monoclonal antibody targeting the costimulatory receptor OX40 (CD134). Patients were allowed to have had prior anti-PD-1, anti-PD-L1 or anti-CTLA-4 therapy, and 40% to 45% of the dose-escalation patients had previously received checkpoint inhibitors. In the dose-escalation cohort, roughly 80% of patients were male, and the mean age was around 60 years, with a range of about 23 to 90. Of the roughly 51 patients in dose escalation, some 19 had hepatocellular carcinoma, some 15 had melanoma, 9 had renal cell carcinoma and 9 had head and neck cancer. Peripheral TCRbeta sequencing was intended to test whether TCR sequence diversity was altered and clonal T-cell expansion was caused by ivuxolimab. Intravenous ivuxolimab was administered to patients every 2 weeks at six dose levels: 0.01, 0.1, 0.3, 1.5, 3 and 10 mg/kg. The monotherapy dose-escalation portion (N of about 52 patients) of the phase I ivuxolimab trial is reported in the paper. Three dose-escalation patients achieved partial responses, one with hepatocellular carcinoma and two with cutaneous melanoma.

Beyond this particular receptor, the publication reports: The antigen specificity of the clonally expanded peripheral T cells was not determined. Low levels of normalized T-cell clonal expansion were also seen in some patients who did not respond. On average, CD8+ T cells showed more expanded clones than CD4+ T cells after ivuxolimab. At doses of 0.1 to 3.0 mg/kg, clonal expansion of both CD4+ and CD8+ blood T cells was observed from baseline to week 6. In the 0.1-3.0 mg/kg groups, partial responders had among the lowest normalized peripheral clonal expansion, particularly in CD8+ T cells.

For this chain, trimming is 2 bases at the V end and 4 bases at the J end, and the number of junction bases without a gene match is 6. Spanning cysteine to phenylalanine, the CDR3 consists of 15 amino acids. The DNA shown is the 45-base CDR3, in frame from base 1. CDR1 and CDR2, per the germline V gene, are SGHRS and YFSETQ. Genomic DNA was extracted from sorted cells for sequencing of the TCRbeta CDR3 region. The immunoSEQ Assay was used for sequencing of TCRbeta CDR3 regions. TCRdb stores this immuneACCESS table with in-frame sequences only. Part of the clones is absent; in the studies checked, under half of the shortfall reflects unresolved V genes, and no reason is known for the rest. For this sample the table gives some 30,000 clones, of which about 82% were detected only once. Of the sample, roughly 27% is held by the ten largest clones. A note on this clone: There is no known antigen for this receptor. The sample holds no much larger clone one base away, and base qualities are not on file.

The trial excluded patients who had a history of autoimmune disease or who were on systemic immunosuppression. Peripheral blood for TCR sequencing was collected from all dose cohorts at baseline, on cycle 4 day 1, and on cycle 7 day 1. Samples came from an open-label, multicenter, first-in-human phase I dose-escalation trial of ivuxolimab. Adults with locally advanced or metastatic melanoma, renal cell, hepatocellular, or head and neck squamous cell carcinoma were enrolled in the trial. CD4+ and CD8+ T cells were sorted separately from peripheral blood before TCR sequencing. The TCR was taken from an adult with an advanced solid tumor such as melanoma, head and neck, liver or kidney cancer. This sequence uses TRBV5-1 and TRBJ2-1; 7 junctional bases match TRBD2. This material consisted of CD4+ or CD8+ T cells sorted from blood, taken in a trial of the OX40 agonist ivuxolimab. The CDR3 reads CASSLGRGPYNEQFF. The DNA sequence follows: TGCGCCAGCAGCTTAGGGAGGGGACCGTACAATGAGCAGTTCTTC.